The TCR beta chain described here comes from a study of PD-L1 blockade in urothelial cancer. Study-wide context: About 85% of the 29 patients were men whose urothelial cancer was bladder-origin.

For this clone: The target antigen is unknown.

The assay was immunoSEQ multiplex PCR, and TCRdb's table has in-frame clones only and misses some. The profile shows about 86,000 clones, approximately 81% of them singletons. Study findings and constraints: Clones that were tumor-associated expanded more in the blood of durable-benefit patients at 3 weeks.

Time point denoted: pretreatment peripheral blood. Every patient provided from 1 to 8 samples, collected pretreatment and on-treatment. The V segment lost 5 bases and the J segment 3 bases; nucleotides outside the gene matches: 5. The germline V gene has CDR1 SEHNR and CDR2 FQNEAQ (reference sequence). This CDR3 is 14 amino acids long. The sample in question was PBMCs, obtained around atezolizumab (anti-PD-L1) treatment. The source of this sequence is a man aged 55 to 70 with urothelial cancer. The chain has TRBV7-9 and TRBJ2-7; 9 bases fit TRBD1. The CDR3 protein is CASSPRDRVYEQYF. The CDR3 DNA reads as TGTGCCAGCAGCCCCCGGGACAGGGTCTACGAGCAGTACTTC.